Sequencing of this T cell receptor (beta chain) was carried out in a study of cytomegalovirus exposure and HLA in healthy donors. Study as a whole: Around 85 million unique TCR sequences came from HLA-typed donors in an early release.

Both 60 Vbeta primers and 13 Jbeta primers went into the PCR. Profiling relied on immunoSEQ multiplex PCR, and the TCRdb table lists in-frame clones only, not all of them. The table includes some 130,000 clones, less than 90% detected once. CDR3 length: 17 amino acids. Trimming stripped 2 bases from V and 0 bases from J, with 14 bases between. CDR1 is KGHSH and CDR2 is LQKENI in the germline V gene. The chain joins TRBV18 to TRBJ2-1; no definite D call. This clonotype was sampled from a man aged 40-49 years in good health and CMV-seronegative. The specimen was PBMCs. In nucleotides, the CDR3 is TGTGCCAGCTCACCATCGCAGATACAGAACTCCTACAATGAGCAGTTCTTC. Translation: CASSPSQIQNSYNEQFF.